The present entry profiles one TCR beta chain with its context. The sample comes from a study of response to subunit inactivated influenza vaccine. MiXCR, run by TCRdb on the RT-PCR reads, gives a single entry per CDR3 protein. The sample shows 560,000 or so distinct CDR3 sequences, 6.5% to 8% of them seen only once. Germline V lookup: CDR1 MNHEY, CDR2 SVGEGT. The length of the CDR3 is 16 residues. Unmatched junction bases numbered 6, after V lost 5 bases and J lost 0 bases. This receptor was identified in a man aged 45-69 years who received an inactivated influenza vaccine. This sequence joins TRBV6-2 or TRBV6-3 and TRBJ2-5, with TRBD2 matching over 10 bases. The sequencing used PBMCs from blood, collected approximately 25 months after vaccination. Written as DNA, the CDR3 is TGTGCCAGCAGTACATATGGACTAGCGGACCAAGAGACCCAGTACTTC. Translating it yields CASSTYGLADQETQYF.